This passage covers 27 T cell receptor beta chains from one sample sequenced in a study of blood T cell repertoires in COVID-19. The protocol was immunoSEQ multiplex PCR, while the TCRdb copy is restricted to in-frame clones and leaves out a portion. The sample yields roughly 200,000 clones, approximately 89% seen once. Sequencing was performed on peripheral blood. These receptors were collected from a woman aged 25-40 years with acute or convalescent COVID-19.

This clone was observed once. The chain links TRBV7-9 to TRBJ2-7; 9 bases are shared with TRBD2. V lost 2 bases, J lost 0 bases, and 2 bases stayed unmatched. CDR1 SEHNR and CDR2 FQNEAQ come from the germline V gene (reference sequence). The CDR3 covers 15 residues. DNA for the CDR3: TGTGCCAGCAGCTTACTAGCGGGATCCTCCTACGAGCAGTACTTC. This gives the protein CASSLLAGSSYEQYF.

The V and J genes are TRBV27 and TRBJ2-1; 8 bases map to TRBD2. Trimming at V came to 0 bases and at J to 6 bases, leaving 7 bases not matched to a gene. The CDR3 extends over 16 amino acids. Germline V CDR1 and CDR2: MNHEY, SMNVEV (reference sequence). CDR3 residues: CASSLSLVAGFNEQFF. CDR3 nucleotides: TGTGCCAGCAGTTTATCGCTGGTAGCGGGGTTCAATGAGCAGTTCTTC.

The chain combines TRBV27 with TRBJ2-1; 8 bases are a match to TRBD2. CDR1 MNHEY and CDR2 SMNVEV come from the germline V gene (reference sequence). The CDR3 loop spans 12 amino acids. V was clipped by 4 bases and J by 9 bases; unmatched bases: 2. As DNA, the CDR3 is TGTGCCAGCAGTTCCGGGGGGGGTGAGCAGTTCTTC. This codes for CASSSGGGEQFF.

CDR3: CASRSGGYIQYF. In DNA, the CDR3 is TGTGCCAGTAGGTCGGGAGGTTACATTCAGTACTTC. V and J are TRBV19 and TRBJ2-4; 7 nucleotides agree with TRBD2. Germline V lookup: CDR1 LNHDA, CDR2 SQIVND (reference sequence). The ends lost 6 bases at V and 8 bases at J; junction bases unmatched: 4. The CDR3 contains 12 residues. The whole variable domain, filled in from reference TRBV19 and TRBJ2-4, reads DGGITQSPKYLFRKEGQNVTLSCEQNLNHDAMYWYRQDPGQGLRLIYYSQIVNDFQKGDIAEGYSVSREKKESFPLTVTSAQKNPTAFYLCASRSGGYIQYFGAGTRLSVL.

The rearrangement uses TRBV18 and TRBJ2-3; 9 bases fit TRBD1. The CDR3 spans 15 residues. Per the germline V gene, CDR1 is KGHSH and CDR2 is LQKENI. The V segment lost 4 bases and the J segment 1 base; nucleotides outside the gene matches: 3. This CDR3 reads CASSLNRGRTDTQYF. CDR3 coding DNA: TGTGCCAGCTCACTAAACAGGGGGCGCACAGATACGCAGTATTTT.

The chain links TRBV5-6 to TRBJ1-1; TRBD1 matches 9 bases. V shed 0 bases and J 5 bases; nucleotides not matched to a gene: 14. The CDR3 loop spans 18 amino acids. CDR1 is SGHDT and CDR2 is YYEEEE in the germline V gene. The CDR3 nucleotides read TGTGCCAGCAGCTTGGCCCCCGCTGCACAGGGGGCGGAAACTGAAGCTTTCTTT. Its translation: CASSLAPAAQGAETEAFF.

J is TRBJ1-5 and V is TRBV3-1 (or the pseudogene TRBV3-2); perhaps TRBD1 as D (5 bases). There are 13 residues in the CDR3. V was clipped by 3 bases and J by 7 bases, with 10 bases between them. Germline V gives CDR1 LGHDT, CDR2 YNNKEL (reference sequence). The CDR3 spells CASSQQGHQPQHF. CDR3 sequence (DNA): TGTGCCAGCAGCCAGCAGGGCCACCAGCCCCAGCATTTT.

The rearrangement uses TRBV2 and TRBJ2-3; D is unresolved. Per the germline V gene, CDR1 is SNHLY and CDR2 is FYNNEI. The V gene lost 5 bases and the J gene lost 2 bases, with 5 bases spanning the gap. This CDR3 has 12 residues. The CDR3 DNA sequence: TGTGCCAGCAGTACTCTCACAGATACGCAGTATTTT. As protein: CASSTLTDTQYF.

Worth noting for this clone: Other DNA sequences in the same sample also yield this CDR3. The chain is built from TRBV7-9 and TRBJ2-7, with no clear D. Germline V CDR1 and CDR2: SEHNR, FQNEAQ (reference sequence). The CDR3 spans 11 residues. Trimming shortened V by 2 bases and J by 5 bases, and 4 bases separated the two germline ends. DNA for the CDR3: TGTGCCAGCAGCTTATCTGACGAGCAGTACTTC. Its protein is CASSLSDEQYF.

This rearrangement joins TRBV28 to TRBJ2-7, with a possible D match to TRBD2 (6 bases). The V gene lost 7 bases and the J gene lost 3 bases, with 13 bases spanning the gap. This CDR3 contains 13 residues. The germline gives CDR1 MDHEN, CDR2 SYDVKM. The chain's CDR3 is CASNRGIYYEQYF. The CDR3 DNA is TGTGCCAGCAACCGCGGGATTTACTACGAGCAGTACTTC. Complete variable domain (other parts from reference TRBV28 and TRBJ2-7): DVKVTQSSRYLVKRTGEKVFLECVQDMDHENMFWYRQDPGLGLRLIYFSYDVKMKEKGDIPEGYSVSREKKERFSLILESASTNQTSMYLCASNRGIYYEQYFGPGTRLTVT.

The V call is TRBV2, the J call TRBJ2-5, with 7 bases matching TRBD1. V trimming: 10 bases; J trimming: 5 bases; junction bases outside the gene matches: 13. Germline V gene lookup returns CDR1 SNHLY and CDR2 FYNNEI. The CDR3 contains 14 residues. CDR3 nucleotides: TGTGCCACCCTTATTCGGGACAGACGGGAGACCCAGTACTTC. As protein: CATLIRDRRETQYF.

The chain has TRBV7-9 and TRBJ2-2; possible D gene TRBD1, 6 bases. Trimming stripped 5 bases from V and 6 bases from J, with 13 bases between. The CDR3 contains 14 residues. Germline lookup yields CDR1 SEHNR and CDR2 FQNEAQ (reference sequence). The CDR3 protein is CASSPQGPAGELFF. As DNA, the CDR3 is TGTGCCAGCAGCCCCCAGGGGCCCGCCGGGGAGCTGTTTTTT.

V usage is TRBV2 and J usage is TRBJ2-1, with 9 bases fitting TRBD1. This CDR3 contains 15 residues. Germline V gene data show CDR1 as SNHLY and CDR2 as FYNNEI. The V gene end was trimmed by 5 bases and the J gene end by 4 bases; junction bases not matched to a gene: 6. The CDR3 loop reads CASSMDRGEYNEQFF. Written as DNA, the CDR3 is TGTGCCAGCAGTATGGACAGGGGAGAATACAATGAGCAGTTCTTC.

The chain has TRBV10-3 and TRBJ1-1; the match to TRBD1 covers 9 bases. J gave up 5 bases and V 9 bases, and 4 bases lay outside the gene matches. The CDR3 sequence is 12 residues long. Germline V lookup: CDR1 ENHRY, CDR2 SYGVKD. The CDR3 is CAITGGRTEAFF. The CDR3 DNA is TGTGCCATAACAGGGGGCAGGACTGAAGCTTTCTTT.

Only one count was recorded for this clone. The V and J genes are TRBV5-1 and TRBJ1-1; TRBD1 is a possible D gene (6 bases). The CDR3 loop spans 13 amino acids. Between the trimmed V and J ends, which lost 2 bases and 7 bases, there was a span of 12 bases. CDR1 SGHRS and CDR2 YFSETQ come from the germline V gene. The CDR3 coding sequence is TGCGCCAGCAGCTTTGGGACACCACTTGAAGCTTTCTTT. As protein: CASSFGTPLEAFF.

This chain connects TRBV12-3 or TRBV12-4 to TRBJ1-1, with D uncertain. V was clipped by 2 bases and J by 1 base, with 5 bases between them. CDR3 length: 13 residues. CDR3 nucleotides: TGTGCCAGCAGTTTATCAGAGAACACTGAAGCTTTCTTT. Translated: CASSLSENTEAFF.

The V and J genes are TRBV27 and TRBJ1-5, with D hard to call. The germline V gene has CDR1 MNHEY and CDR2 SMNVEV (reference sequence). The CDR3 contains 13 residues. V dropped 3 bases and J dropped 7 bases, with 10 bases sitting between them. CDR3 residues: CASSLTLGQPQHF. The CDR3 DNA sequence: TGTGCCAGCAGTTTGACCTTGGGCCAGCCCCAGCATTTT.

DNA for the CDR3: TGTGCCAGCAGTTTACTAGCGGGAGCCTACGAGCAGTACTTC. It yields the protein CASSLLAGAYEQYF. This chain uses TRBV28 with TRBJ2-7, with 10 nucleotides matching TRBD2. Germline V gene data show CDR1 as MDHEN and CDR2 as SYDVKM. Trimming cost V 2 bases and J 2 bases; bases outside gene matches: 0. The length of the CDR3 is 14 residues.

This sequence joins TRBV7-8 and TRBJ2-5, with a tentative D call TRBD2 (5 bases). CDR1 is SGHVS and CDR2 is FQNEAQ in the germline V gene. V gave up 4 bases and J gave up 7 bases, with 16 bases separating them. CDR3 length equals 14 residues. The CDR3 reads CASSSNRVGGTQYF. The CDR3 region has the DNA TGTGCCAGCAGCTCAAATCGCGTCGGAGGGACCCAGTACTTC.

V is TRBV5-1 and J is TRBJ2-7, with D tentatively TRBD2 (6 bases). V was clipped by 0 bases and J by 4 bases, with 8 bases between them. Germline assignment: CDR1 SGHRS and CDR2 YFSETQ. The CDR3 is 13 residues long. The CDR3 DNA reads as TGCGCCAGCAGCTTGGGACTAGGGTACGAGCAGTACTTC. This translates into CASSLGLGYEQYF.

The J gene is TRBJ1-5, the V gene TRBV5-4; D ambiguous. Germline values: CDR1 SGHNT, CDR2 YYREEE (reference sequence). This CDR3 has 12 amino acids. Between the trimmed V and J ends, which lost 4 bases and 8 bases, there was a span of 10 bases. The CDR3 DNA is TGTGCCAGCAGCATCGGTAGAGAGCCCCAGCATTTT. Its protein product is CASSIGREPQHF.

This chain uses TRBV5-4 with TRBJ2-7; 8 positions agree with TRBD1. Germline CDR1 reads SGHNT; CDR2 reads YYREEE (reference sequence). With 0 bases clipped from V and 8 bases from J, the junction kept 13 bases outside the gene matches. The CDR3 has 16 amino acids. CDR3 coding DNA: TGTGCCAGCAGCTTGGGGTCGGGACAGGAGTCCCGGAAGCAGTACTTC. As protein: CASSLGSGQESRKQYF.

The V and J genes are TRBV18 and TRBJ1-2; weak D call: TRBD1 (6 bases). V was shortened by 6 bases and J by 4 bases, with 12 bases between the two germline ends. Germline lookup yields CDR1 KGHSH and CDR2 LQKENI. This CDR3 is built from 13 residues. CDR3: CASSEQGLYGYTF. CDR3 nucleotide sequence: TGTGCCAGCTCGGAACAGGGCCTCTATGGCTACACCTTC.

The rearrangement uses TRBV15 and TRBJ2-1, with 8 positions matching TRBD2. CDR1 and CDR2 (germline): LNHNV, YYDKDF (reference sequence). J gave up 8 bases and V 1 base, and 13 bases lay outside the gene matches. The CDR3 contains 17 residues. The DNA for the CDR3 is TGTGCCACCAGCAGAGGTGGGCAGGGGCCGGGGGGGCATGAGCAGTTCTTC. Residues: CATSRGGQGPGGHEQFF.

The chain couples TRBV9 to TRBJ1-1; D call uncertain. The germline gives CDR1 SGDLS, CDR2 YYNGEE. CDR3 length: 15 amino acids. The V end was cut by 3 bases, the J end by 0 bases, with 12 bases between. The CDR3 spells CASSASSLMNTEAFF. In DNA form, the CDR3 reads TGTGCCAGCAGCGCCTCGTCTCTAATGAACACTGAAGCTTTCTTT.

The V gene is TRBV5-1, the J gene TRBJ2-3; TRBD2 agrees at 10 bases. V was clipped by 4 bases and J by 1 base; unmatched bases: 6. Per germline, CDR1 SGHRS and CDR2 YFSETQ. The CDR3 is 16 amino acids. The CDR3 is CASSPPGTSGTDTQYF. CDR3 coding DNA: TGCGCCAGCAGCCCCCCCGGGACTAGCGGCACAGATACGCAGTATTTT.

V and J are TRBV7-8 and TRBJ2-5, with D hard to call. There are 13 residues in the CDR3. V lost 1 base to trimming and J lost 2 bases, with 5 bases between them. Germline loops: CDR1 SGHVS, CDR2 FQNEAQ. The chain's CDR3 is CASSLDRQETQYF. DNA of the CDR3: TGTGCCAGCAGCTTAGATCGTCAAGAGACCCAGTACTTC.